Listed here is a single TCR beta chain. The data derive from a study of shared clonotypes between healthy human individuals. Between the trimmed V and J ends, which lost 3 bases and 4 bases, there was a span of 15 bases. Germline V gene sequence: CDR1 KGHSH, CDR2 LQKENI. CDR3 size: 15 residues. The repertoire was sequenced with immunoSEQ multiplex PCR; TCRdb's copy has only in-frame clones and lacks some. The sample consists of more than 2,000,000 clones, roughly 93% of them appearing once. The source is a man aged 18 to 35 in good health. Some clones in this sample may be carry-over from other donors' samples. The rearrangement joins TRBV18 to TRBJ1-2; D might be TRBD1 (5 bases). Sequenced: naive CD4+ T cells from PBMCs. Subset described: CD45RA+ positively selected. The CDR3 bases are TGTGCCAGCTCACCCGACAGTCCCCGGGGCTATGGCTACACCTTC. Residues: CASSPDSPRGYGYTF.